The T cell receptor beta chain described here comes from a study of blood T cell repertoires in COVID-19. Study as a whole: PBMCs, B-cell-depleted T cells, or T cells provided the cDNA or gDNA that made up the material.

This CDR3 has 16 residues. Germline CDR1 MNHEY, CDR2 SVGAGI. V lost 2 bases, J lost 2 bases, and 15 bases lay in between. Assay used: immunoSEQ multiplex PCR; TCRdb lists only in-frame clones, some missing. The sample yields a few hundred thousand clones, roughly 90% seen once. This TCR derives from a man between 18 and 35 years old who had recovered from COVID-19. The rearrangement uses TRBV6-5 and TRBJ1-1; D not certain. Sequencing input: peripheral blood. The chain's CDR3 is CASSYTEDGYNTEAFF. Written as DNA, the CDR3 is TGTGCCAGCAGTTACACGGAGGACGGATACAACACTGAAGCTTTCTTT.